These 31 T cell receptor beta chains share one sample of origin, sequenced in a study of cytomegalovirus exposure and HLA in healthy donors. A multiplex PCR was run with 60 Vbeta primers and 13 Jbeta primers. Only in-frame clones appear in the TCRdb table, and some are missing; sequencing was by immunoSEQ multiplex PCR. The repertoire holds roughly 180,000 clones, with 80% as singletons. What was sequenced was PBMCs. Source of these receptors: a woman between 45 and 65 years old in good health and CMV-seropositive.

This chain connects TRBV4-2 to TRBJ2-1; D gene uncertain. V lost 0 bases and J lost 7, with 7 bases in between. The CDR3 covers 13 residues. Germline V gives CDR1 LGHNA, CDR2 YNFKEQ. CDR3 loop: CASSQEFLNEQFF. DNA for the CDR3: TGTGCCAGCAGCCAAGAGTTCCTGAATGAGCAGTTCTTC.

This clone was seen once. The chain combines TRBV5-5 with TRBJ1-2; D gene ambiguous. The length of the CDR3 is 13 residues. CDR1 SGHKS and CDR2 YYEKEE come from the germline V gene (reference sequence). Trimming took off 1 base at V and 3 bases at J, with 7 bases between the two ends. This chain's CDR3 is CASSLSGDYGYTF. Written as DNA, the CDR3 is TGTGCCAGCAGCTTGAGCGGAGACTATGGCTACACCTTC. The full variable domain, completed using reference TRBV5-5 and TRBJ1-2, is DAGVTQSPTHLIKTRGQQVTLRCSPISGHKSVSWYQQVLGQGPQFIFQYYEKEERGRGNFPDRFSARQFPNYSSELNVNALLLGDSALYLCASSLSGDYGYTFGSGTRLTVV.

This clone was recorded only once. The chain combines TRBV9 with TRBJ2-7, with D hard to call. The CDR3 is 14 amino acids. Germline CDR1 reads SGDLS; CDR2 reads YYNGEE. V was cut by 0 bases and J by 6 bases, with 13 bases left in between. The CDR3 loop reads CASSVGGRNIEQYF. For the CDR3, the DNA is TGTGCCAGCAGCGTAGGAGGCCGAAATATCGAGCAGTACTTC.

This clone was observed a few times. This sequence joins TRBV29-1 and TRBJ2-5; TRBD1 matches at 8 bases. This CDR3 contains 15 residues. Germline V gene lookup returns CDR1 SQVTM and CDR2 ANQGSEA. The V segment lost 2 bases and the J segment 3 bases; nucleotides outside the gene matches: 8. The CDR3 DNA reads as TGCAGCGTTGAAAAAACCGGGACAGGAAAAGAGACCCAGTACTTC. Its protein is CSVEKTGTGKETQYF.

CDR3 sequence reads: CASSRELDTQYF. The CDR3 nucleotides are TGTGCCAGCAGTAGGGAGTTAGATACGCAGTATTTT. The chain recombines TRBV27 with TRBJ2-3, with D possibly being TRBD2 (5 bases). The CDR3 is made up of 12 amino acids. V shed 5 bases and J shed 5 bases, with 8 bases lying between them. Per the germline V gene, CDR1 is MNHEY and CDR2 is SMNVEV (reference sequence).

This clone was observed once. The rearrangement uses TRBV11-3 and TRBJ2-2; D gene ambiguous. CDR1 and CDR2 (germline): SGHNT, YENEEA. V dropped 5 bases and J dropped 1 base, with 11 bases sitting between them. The CDR3 consists of 15 residues. The CDR3 reads CASSPGFQNTGELFF. For the CDR3, the DNA is TGTGCCAGCAGCCCCGGGTTCCAGAACACCGGGGAGCTGTTTTTT. Based on the CDR3 plus reference TRBV11-3 and TRBJ2-2, the full variable domain is EAGVVQSPRYKIIEKKQPVAFWCNPISGHNTLYWYLQNLGQGPELLIRYENEEAVDDSQLPKDRFSAERLKGVDSTLKIQPAELGDSAVYLCASSPGFQNTGELFFGEGSRLTVL.

CDR3 in DNA: TGTGCCAGCAGCTTAAGCGGGAACATTCAGTACTTC. It yields the protein CASSLSGNIQYF. The chain joins TRBV11-2 to TRBJ2-4; possibly TRBD2 for D (6 bases). Germline loops: CDR1 SGHAT, CDR2 FQNNGV. V dropped 2 bases and J dropped 7 bases, with 6 bases sitting between them. The CDR3 has 12 residues.

J is TRBJ1-2 and V is TRBV11-2; D gene ambiguous. CDR3 size: 12 residues. Germline CDR1 SGHAT, CDR2 FQNNGV. V lost 6 bases and J 0 bases, leaving 5 bases between the germline ends. In nucleotides, the CDR3 is TGTGCCAGCAGGGGAGCTAACTATGGCTACACCTTC. This translates into CASRGANYGYTF.

This sequence joins TRBV7-2 and TRBJ2-3; weak D call: TRBD2 (6 bases). CDR3 size: 15 residues. Trimming took 1 base from V and 4 from J, leaving 12 bases between them. CDR1 and CDR2 from the germline V gene are SGHTA and FQGNSA. The CDR3 loop reads CASSLVTGGADTQYF. For the CDR3, the DNA is TGTGCCAGCAGCTTAGTAACAGGAGGGGCAGATACGCAGTATTTT.

CDR3: CASSQAPRSGWSYNEQFF. CDR3 DNA sequence: TGTGCCAGCAGCCAAGCCCCAAGGTCAGGGTGGTCCTACAATGAGCAGTTCTTC. The J gene is TRBJ2-1, the V gene TRBV4-2; tentatively, D is TRBD1 (5 bases). V was trimmed by 1 base and J by 1 base, leaving 17 bases between them. There are 18 residues in the CDR3. Germline V gives CDR1 LGHNA, CDR2 YNFKEQ.

This clone was counted a single time. The rearrangement uses TRBV9 and TRBJ1-6, with D possibly TRBD1 on 6 matching bases. The V end was cut by 3 bases, the J end by 9 bases, with 13 bases between. The germline V gene has CDR1 SGDLS and CDR2 YYNGEE. This CDR3 is built from 14 residues. CDR3 amino acids: CASSADRSLSPLHF. The CDR3 DNA reads TGTGCCAGCAGCGCCGACAGGTCGCTTTCACCCCTCCACTTT.

Only a few counts were recorded for this clone. The gene calls are TRBV18 and TRBJ1-4; 10 bases fit TRBD1. With V trimmed by 3 bases and J by 8 bases, 9 bases remained unmatched. The CDR3 consists of 16 residues. Per the germline V gene, CDR1 is KGHSH and CDR2 is LQKENI. CDR3: CASSPPTGGAGEKLFF. The CDR3 bases are TGTGCCAGCTCACCCCCGACAGGGGGCGCGGGAGAAAAACTGTTTTTT.

Details on this clone: A read error may account for a junction end that differs from germline. The gene calls are TRBV11-2 and TRBJ2-5, with TRBD1 matching 8 bases. The DNA matches TRBJ2-7 better at its end, which makes the J call doubtful. CDR3 size: 12 residues. The germline gives CDR1 SGHAT, CDR2 FQNNGV. The CDR3 here is CGCGTGTYEQYF. CDR3 in DNA: TGCGGATGTGGGACAGGAACCTACGAGCAGTACTTC.

This clone occurred a few times. This sequence joins TRBV5-1 and TRBJ2-4; 7 bases line up with TRBD1. This CDR3 comprises 14 residues. The trim removed 5 bases at V and 2 bases at J, leaving 4 bases unmatched. Germline lookup yields CDR1 SGHRS and CDR2 YFSETQ. The CDR3 DNA reads as TGCGCCAGCAGTACAGGGGCCCCCAAAAACATTCAGTACTTC. It is translated as CASSTGAPKNIQYF. Full variable domain (missing parts from reference TRBV5-1 and TRBJ2-4): KAGVTQTPRYLIKTRGQQVTLSCSPISGHRSVSWYQQTPGQGLQFLFEYFSETQRNKGNFPGRFSGRQFSNSRSEMNVSTLELGDSALYLCASSTGAPKNIQYFGAGTRLSVL.

The gene calls are TRBV7-9 and TRBJ1-1; TRBD1 agrees at 11 bases. V lost 2 bases and J lost 4; bases outside the gene matches: 3. CDR1 is SEHNR and CDR2 is FQNEAQ in the germline V gene (reference sequence). This CDR3 is built from 15 residues. CDR3 amino acids: CASSLLGQGVTEAFF. Here the CDR3 DNA reads TGTGCCAGCAGCTTACTGGGACAGGGGGTCACTGAAGCTTTCTTT.

The V and J genes are TRBV9 and TRBJ1-4, with a weak D call TRBD1 (5 bases). The V end was cut by 0 bases, the J end by 5 bases, with 14 bases between. The germline CDR1 and CDR2 sequences are SGDLS and YYNGEE. The CDR3 spans 16 residues. The CDR3: CASSVGAGGTNEKLFF. CDR3 in DNA: TGTGCCAGCAGCGTAGGGGCGGGAGGGACCAATGAAAAACTGTTTTTT.

Concerning this clone itself: The same CDR3 arises from other DNA sequences in this sample as well. This chain connects TRBV7-2 to TRBJ1-1; D is perhaps TRBD1 (6 bases). Between the trimmed V and J ends, which lost 4 bases and 1 base, there was a span of 7 bases. CDR1 and CDR2 from the germline V gene are SGHTA and FQGNSA. The length of the CDR3 is 13 residues. The CDR3 DNA follows: TGTGCCAGCAGCTCACAGGGGAACACTGAAGCTTTCTTT. Amino acids: CASSSQGNTEAFF.

This chain uses TRBV5-8 with TRBJ1-1; D not resolved. Trimming took 5 bases from V and 5 from J, leaving 13 bases between them. Germline CDR1 is SGHTS and CDR2 is YDEGEE. This CDR3 is 13 amino acids long. CDR3 loop: CASRAVGWTEAFF. The CDR3 region has the DNA TGTGCCAGCAGGGCGGTCGGGTGGACTGAAGCTTTCTTT.

The rearrangement uses TRBV11-2 and TRBJ1-2; D is undetermined. CDR1 is SGHAT, CDR2 FQNNGV, per germline. The CDR3 contains 13 residues. Trimming removed 1 base at V and 3 bases at J, with 6 bases between. As DNA, the CDR3 is TGTGCCAGCAGCTTAGTGGCCCACTATGGCTACACCTTC. Its translation is CASSLVAHYGYTF.

The chain is built from TRBV18 and TRBJ2-1; 8 bases match TRBD2. Germline-derived CDR1 and CDR2 are KGHSH and LQKENI. V lost 0 bases, J lost 8 bases, and 12 bases stayed unmatched. The CDR3 contains 17 residues. CDR3 coding DNA: TGTGCCAGCTCACCACCCTTAAAGTTTAGCGGGATATATGAGCAGTTCTTC. Translating gives CASSPPLKFSGIYEQFF.

The V gene is TRBV5-4, the J gene TRBJ2-7; D is perhaps TRBD2 (5 bases). Trimming shortened V by 1 base and J by 0 bases, and 11 bases separated the two germline ends. The CDR3 covers 15 residues. Germline assignment: CDR1 SGHNT and CDR2 YYREEE (reference sequence). Written as DNA, the CDR3 is TGTGCCAGCAGCTTGAATTTGGGGAGCTCCTACGAGCAGTACTTC. It translates to CASSLNLGSSYEQYF.

V usage is TRBV5-1 and J usage is TRBJ1-4; 9 bases match TRBD1. The trim removed 1 base at V and 13 bases at J, leaving 5 bases unmatched. This CDR3 has 13 amino acids. The V gene's germline CDR1 is SGHRS and CDR2 YFSETQ. CDR3: CASSLSGQGRLFF. The CDR3, as DNA: TGCGCCAGCAGCTTGTCGGGACAGGGAAGACTGTTTTTT.

This chain uses TRBV7-3 with TRBJ2-1; 8 bases agree with TRBD2. Germline V lookup: CDR1 SGHTA, CDR2 FQGTGA. CDR3 length equals 14 residues. Unmatched junction bases numbered 5, after V lost 4 bases and J lost 6 bases. Written as DNA, the CDR3 is TGTGCCAGCAGCTCGGGCGGGGGGACCAATGAGCAGTTCTTC. It is translated as CASSSGGGTNEQFF.

This rearrangement joins TRBV21-1 to TRBJ2-7; TRBD1, the table's D call, was not compared with the DNA. TRBV21-1 is an annotated pseudogene. CDR3 size: 16 residues. CDR3 bases: TGTGCCAGCAGCACTTTCCCCTCAGGGGCCGACTACGAGCAGTACTTC. This encodes CASSTFPSGADYEQYF.

This chain uses TRBV10-3 with TRBJ1-2, with D tentatively TRBD1 (5 bases). Germline V gives CDR1 ENHRY, CDR2 SYGVKD. Trimming removed 2 bases from V and 6 bases from J, with 10 bases in between. The CDR3 extends over 13 amino acids. CDR3: CAISEAGMDGYTF. CDR3 DNA sequence: TGTGCCATCAGTGAGGCAGGGATGGATGGCTACACCTTC.

This rearrangement joins TRBV9 to TRBJ2-7, with 15 positions matching TRBD2. The germline CDR1 and CDR2 sequences are SGDLS and YYNGEE. CDR3 length: 15 residues. Trimming at V came to 2 bases and at J to 4 bases, leaving 1 base not matched to a gene. In DNA form, the CDR3 reads TGTGCCAGCAGCGTCGGACTAGCGGGAGGGTACGAGCAGTACTTC. Translated, it gives CASSVGLAGGYEQYF.

This clone was seen once. The rearrangement links TRBV19 to TRBJ2-7; the match to TRBD1 covers 9 bases. In germline, CDR1 is LNHDA, CDR2 SQIVND (reference sequence). Losses at the gene ends were 4 bases for V and 1 base for J; bases not matched to a gene: 5. The CDR3 consists of 15 residues. The CDR3 nucleotides are TGTGCCAGTAGTACCCGACAGGGGGGATCCTACGAGCAGTACTTC. It specifies CASSTRQGGSYEQYF.

J is TRBJ2-7 and V is TRBV27; 9 nucleotides align to TRBD2. Germline CDR1 is MNHEY and CDR2 is SMNVEV (reference sequence). The CDR3 sequence is 15 residues long. The J segment lost 2 bases and the V segment lost 5 bases, leaving 7 bases of the junction unmatched. The DNA of the CDR3 is TGTGCCAGCAGTATAGGGGCGGGGGGGCCCTACGAGCAGTACTTC. Its protein product is CASSIGAGGPYEQYF.

This clone occurred a few times. The V gene is TRBV5-1, the J gene TRBJ2-7; TRBD2 matches at 7 bases. The J segment lost 7 bases and the V segment lost 0 bases, leaving 4 bases of the junction unmatched. CDR1 and CDR2 (germline): SGHRS, YFSETQ. This CDR3 is built from 13 residues. In DNA, the CDR3 is TGCGCCAGCAGCTTGGCGGAGGGAGGGGAGCAGTACTTC. It codes for CASSLAEGGEQYF.

The chain carries TRBV30 and TRBJ2-7; D remains ambiguous. Per the germline V gene, CDR1 is GTSNPN and CDR2 is SVGIG (reference sequence). CDR3 length: 12 amino acids. Trimming left V 1 base short and J 9 bases short, with 13 bases between. CDR3 coding DNA: TGTGCCTGGAGTGACAGCTACGAAGGGCAGTACTTC. Its translation: CAWSDSYEGQYF. The whole variable domain, remainder taken from reference TRBV30 and TRBJ2-7, is SQTIHQWPATLVQPVGSPLSLECTVEGTSNPNLYWYRQAAGRGLQLLFYSVGIGQISSEVPQNLSASRPQDRQFILSSKKLLLSDSGFYLCAWSDSYEGQYFGPGTRLTVT.

CDR3 in amino acids: CASSTRLAGADTQYF. The CDR3 nucleotides read TGTGCCAGTAGTACCCGACTAGCGGGAGCGGATACGCAGTATTTT. The V gene is TRBV19, the J gene TRBJ2-3, with 12 positions matching TRBD2. Unmatched junction bases numbered 5, after V lost 4 bases and J lost 6 bases. This CDR3 contains 15 residues. Per the germline V gene, CDR1 is LNHDA and CDR2 is SQIVND (reference sequence).